The 32 T cell receptor beta chains presented below share a single source sample, sequenced in a study of T cells after posttransplantation cyclophosphamide. Clones were sequenced by immunoSEQ multiplex PCR, and TCRdb holds only the in-frame ones, with some missing. Of more than 60,000 clones listed, 80% to 95% are singletons. Sequences were obtained from PBMCs. These receptors were taken from a woman aged 25 to 45 in good health and a related stem cell transplant donor.

The chain joins TRBV2 to TRBJ2-4; D is ambiguous. Trimming cost V 8 bases and J 9 bases, with 14 bases left between them. The germline V gene has CDR1 SNHLY and CDR2 FYNNEI. CDR3 size: 12 residues. The CDR3 DNA reads TGTGCCAGCGGGCCCCAGTCAGGCATTCAGTACTTC. Its protein product is CASGPQSGIQYF.

The V gene is TRBV5-4, the J gene TRBJ2-1; D uncertain. CDR1 is SGHNT and CDR2 is YYREEE in the germline V gene (reference sequence). CDR3 size: 14 residues. V shed 4 bases and J shed 5 bases, with 13 bases lying between them. The CDR3 DNA follows: TGTGCCAGCAGCCCCGGGTTTAGGGACAATGAGCAGTTCTTC. Encoded protein: CASSPGFRDNEQFF.

The V call is TRBV5-1, the J call TRBJ2-1, with D perhaps given as TRBD1 or TRBD2 (5 bases each). CDR1 and CDR2 from the germline V gene are SGHRS and YFSETQ. V dropped 3 bases and J dropped 0 bases, with 22 bases sitting between them. CDR3 size: 19 residues. In DNA form, the CDR3 reads TGCGCCAGCAGCTCCTCAAGGGGACCGAGCGGAGTCTCCTACAATGAGCAGTTCTTC. Amino acids: CASSSSRGPSGVSYNEQFF.

The chain has TRBV6-1 and TRBJ1-2; 9 bases agree with TRBD1. V shed 2 bases, J shed 4 bases, and the junction held 5 bases outside the gene matches. This CDR3 has 15 residues. Germline lookup yields CDR1 MNHNS and CDR2 SASEGT. Here the CDR3 reads CASSEKLGQGYGYTF. The CDR3 nucleotides are TGTGCCAGCAGTGAAAAGTTGGGACAGGGCTATGGCTACACCTTC.

This chain uses TRBV7-8 with TRBJ1-2; D gene unclear. Trimming removed 0 bases at V and 2 bases at J, with 4 bases between. This CDR3 has 13 amino acids. Germline assignment: CDR1 SGHVS and CDR2 FQNEAQ. The chain's CDR3 is CASSLAGNYGYTF. DNA for the CDR3: TGTGCCAGCAGCTTAGCGGGGAACTATGGCTACACCTTC.

This clone was counted between two and nine times. The rearrangement links TRBV18 to TRBJ1-3; D uncertain. The length of the CDR3 is 16 residues. CDR1 is KGHSH, CDR2 LQKENI, per germline. Trimming removed 1 base from V and 0 bases from J, with 10 bases in between. CDR3 region: CASSPQLSSSGNTIYF. The CDR3 nucleotides read TGTGCCAGCTCACCACAGCTATCCAGCTCTGGAAACACCATATATTTT.

The V call is TRBV14, the J call TRBJ2-5; tentative D call: TRBD1 (6 bases). This CDR3 is built from 16 residues. Germline CDR1 is SGHDN and CDR2 is FVKESK. Trimming removed 0 bases from V and 4 bases from J, with 15 bases in between. The CDR3 is CASSQDLQGYRETQYF. CDR3 bases: TGTGCCAGCAGCCAAGACCTACAGGGTTACCGAGAGACCCAGTACTTC.

V gene TRBV16 combines with J gene TRBJ2-5; a weak D match, TRBD2 (5 bases). The CDR3 length is 13 residues. The germline V and J ends were trimmed by 5 bases and 5 bases, with 12 bases remaining between them. The germline V gene encodes CDR1 KGHSY and CDR2 FQNENV. This chain's CDR3 is CASSFGLMETQYF. The DNA of the CDR3 is TGTGCCAGCAGCTTCGGACTTATGGAGACCCAGTACTTC. The full variable domain, completed using reference TRBV16 and TRBJ2-5, is GEEVAQTPKHLVRGEGQKAKLYCAPIKGHSYVFWYQQVLKNEFKFLISFQNENVFDETGMPKERFSAKCLPNSPCSLEIQATKLEDSAVYFCASSFGLMETQYFGPGTRLLVL.

The chain recombines TRBV12-5 with TRBJ1-2, with 8 bases fitting TRBD1. Germline V gene lookup returns CDR1 LGHNT and CDR2 FRNRAP. The CDR3 covers 13 residues. V lost 7 bases and J lost 6; bases outside the gene matches: 7. CDR3 sequence: CASAPTTGDGYTF. Written as DNA, the CDR3 is TGTGCTAGTGCCCCAACGACAGGGGATGGCTACACCTTC.

The J gene is TRBJ1-2, the V gene TRBV29-1, with 10 bases aligning to TRBD1. Germline CDR1 reads SQVTM; CDR2 reads ANQGSEA. V shed 7 bases, J shed 5 bases, and the junction held 4 bases outside the gene matches. The CDR3 length is 12 residues. The DNA of the CDR3 is TGCAGCGGCGGACAGGGGGGGTATGGCTACACCTTC. Protein product: CSGGQGGYGYTF. The complete variable domain, with remaining parts taken from reference TRBV29-1 and TRBJ1-2, reads SAVISQKPSRDICQRGTSLTIQCQVDSQVTMMFWYRQQPGQSLTLIATANQGSEATYESGFVIDKFPISRPNLTFSTLTVSNMSPEDSSIYLCSGGQGGYGYTFGSGTRLTVV.

The rearrangement uses TRBV4-2 and TRBJ2-7, with a possible D match to TRBD1 (5 bases). Germline loops: CDR1 LGHNA, CDR2 YNFKEQ. This CDR3 region has 14 residues. Trimming shortened V by 1 base and J by 0 bases, and 7 bases separated the two germline ends. Here the CDR3 reads CASSQGTNSYEQYF. In nucleotides, the CDR3 is TGTGCCAGCAGCCAAGGGACAAACTCCTACGAGCAGTACTTC.

The gene calls are TRBV10-3 and TRBJ2-3; 12 bases line up with TRBD1. After removal of 9 bases from V and 7 bases from J, the junction contained 5 bases not matched to a gene. CDR1 and CDR2 (germline): ENHRY, SYGVKD. This CDR3 has 13 amino acids. CDR3 coding DNA: TGTGCCATTCGGGGACAGGGGGCCAATACGCAGTATTTT. Translating gives CAIRGQGANTQYF.

This clone was counted between two and nine times. This chain's CDR3 is CASSSDRRRGGNTIYF. For the CDR3, the DNA is TGTGCCAGCAGTTCCGACAGGCGGCGAGGTGGAAACACCATATATTTT. The V gene is TRBV6-5, the J gene TRBJ1-3; tentative D call: TRBD1 (6 bases). Germline assignment: CDR1 MNHEY and CDR2 SVGAGI. CDR3 length equals 16 residues. The ends were cut back, 4 bases at V and 3 bases at J, with 16 bases in the middle.

V and J are TRBV4-2 and TRBJ1-2, with D tentatively TRBD1 (5 bases). Germline lookup yields CDR1 LGHNA and CDR2 YNFKEQ. V was trimmed by 2 bases and J by 4 bases, leaving 11 bases between them. CDR3 length: 14 amino acids. The CDR3: CASSQSRDGYGYTF. The CDR3 nucleotides read TGTGCCAGCAGCCAAAGCCGGGACGGCTATGGCTACACCTTC.

The V and J genes are TRBV6-1 and TRBJ1-3; D unresolved. This CDR3 comprises 13 residues. Looked up from germline, CDR1 is MNHNS and CDR2 is SASEGT. The germline V and J ends were trimmed by 6 bases and 0 bases, with 6 bases remaining between them. The CDR3 DNA follows: TGTGCCAGCAGGACACGCTCTGGAAACACCATATATTTT. This translates into CASRTRSGNTIYF.

This clone appeared once. V and J are TRBV19 and TRBJ2-5; possible D gene TRBD1, 6 bases. Germline V gives CDR1 LNHDA, CDR2 SQIVND (reference sequence). The V gene lost 1 base and the J gene lost 5 bases, with 17 bases spanning the gap. The CDR3 is 16 amino acids. The CDR3 DNA sequence: TGTGCCAGTAGTATAGTGGCAGGGCCGAGGGGGGAGACCCAGTACTTC. This sequence encodes CASSIVAGPRGETQYF.

The chain has TRBV7-9 and TRBJ2-5, with TRBD2 identical over 9 bases. CDR3 size: 14 residues. V was pared by 5 bases and J by 3 bases, with 4 bases of the junction left unmatched. Germline assignment: CDR1 SEHNR and CDR2 FQNEAQ (reference sequence). The DNA of the CDR3 is TGTGCCAGCAGCCCCCGGACTAGCGAAGAGACCCAGTACTTC. Its translation is CASSPRTSEETQYF.

The chain joins TRBV2 to TRBJ2-4; D is unclear. V was shortened by 2 bases and J by 0 bases, with 2 bases between the two germline ends. Germline values: CDR1 SNHLY, CDR2 FYNNEI. CDR3 length equals 13 residues. The CDR3 sequence: CASSELAKNIQYF. DNA of the CDR3: TGTGCCAGCAGTGAACTAGCCAAAAACATTCAGTACTTC.

The CDR3 protein is CASSQIWTSGGLLTGELFF. The CDR3 DNA reads as TGCGCCAGCAGCCAAATTTGGACTAGCGGGGGCCTACTAACCGGGGAGCTGTTTTTT. The genes are TRBV4-1 and TRBJ2-2; 13 nucleotides line up with TRBD2. The CDR3 length is 19 residues. J gave up 5 bases and V 2 bases, and 11 bases lay outside the gene matches. Germline V lookup: CDR1 MGHRA, CDR2 YSYEKL.

V is TRBV10-3 and J is TRBJ1-1; 8 bases line up with TRBD1. CDR3 length: 12 residues. Per the germline V gene, CDR1 is ENHRY and CDR2 is SYGVKD. V lost 7 bases to trimming and J lost 5 bases; unmatched junction nucleotides: 3. The CDR3 bases are TGTGCCATCAAGCAGGGGGCGACTGAAGCTTTCTTT. Its protein is CAIKQGATEAFF.

The chain is built from TRBV5-1 and TRBJ1-2, with TRBD1 matching over 9 bases. Trimming at V came to 0 bases and at J to 4 bases, leaving 4 bases not matched to a gene. The CDR3 has 15 residues. Germline loops: CDR1 SGHRS, CDR2 YFSETQ. The DNA for the CDR3 is TGCGCCAGCAGCTTGGCAATGGGACAGGGCTATGGCTACACCTTC. Its translation: CASSLAMGQGYGYTF.

The chain combines TRBV11-2 with TRBJ2-7, with 10 positions matching TRBD1. The CDR3 loop spans 14 amino acids. J was trimmed by 4 bases and V by 5 bases; bases with no gene match: 5. The germline CDR1 and CDR2 sequences are SGHAT and FQNNGV. The CDR3 region has the DNA TGTGCCAGCAGCATCGGACAGGGGGAATACGAGCAGTACTTC. It yields the protein CASSIGQGEYEQYF. Together with reference TRBV11-2 and TRBJ2-7, the CDR3 gives the full variable domain: EAGVAQSPRYKIIEKRQSVAFWCNPISGHATLYWYQQILGQGPKLLIQFQNNGVVDDSQLPKDRFSAERLKGVDSTLKIQPAKLEDSAVYLCASSIGQGEYEQYFGPGTRLTVT.

The rearrangement links TRBV6-5 to TRBJ2-7; TRBD1 agrees at 7 bases. The germline CDR1 and CDR2 sequences are MNHEY and SVGAGI. There are 16 residues in the CDR3. V trimming: 4 bases; J trimming: 5 bases; junction bases outside the gene matches: 14. CDR3 loop: CASSSPDRTSHDEQYF. DNA for the CDR3: TGTGCCAGCAGTTCCCCGGACAGGACGAGTCACGACGAGCAGTACTTC.

This clone was counted a single time. The chain has TRBV28 and TRBJ2-3; D might be TRBD2 (7 bases). This CDR3 is built from 13 residues. CDR1 is MDHEN, CDR2 SYDVKM, per germline. The V and J ends lost 7 bases and 2 bases respectively, with 10 bases between them. The CDR3 here is CASMGGLTDTQYF. The CDR3 DNA follows: TGTGCCAGCATGGGGGGGCTCACAGATACGCAGTATTTT. Together with reference TRBV28 and TRBJ2-3, the CDR3 gives the full variable domain: DVKVTQSSRYLVKRTGEKVFLECVQDMDHENMFWYRQDPGLGLRLIYFSYDVKMKEKGDIPEGYSVSREKKERFSLILESASTNQTSMYLCASMGGLTDTQYFGPGTRLTVL.

There are many counts of this clone. V usage is TRBV6-4 and J usage is TRBJ2-2; 7 nucleotides align to TRBD1. Unmatched junction bases numbered 11, after V lost 5 bases and J lost 5 bases. Germline CDR1 reads MRHNA; CDR2 reads SNTAGT. The CDR3 is 16 amino acids. The CDR3, as DNA: TGTGCCAGCAGTAATGACAGGGCCGAAGGTACCGGGGAGCTGTTTTTT. Amino acids: CASSNDRAEGTGELFF.

The rearrangement joins TRBV19 to TRBJ1-4, with TRBD1 matching 8 bases. Germline assignment: CDR1 LNHDA and CDR2 SQIVND (reference sequence). Trimming took 7 bases from V and 5 from J; bases not matched to a gene: 6. The CDR3 sequence is 14 residues long. The DNA of the CDR3 is TGTGCCAGTAAGGAGACAGGGGCAAATGAAAAACTGTTTTTT. Translation gives CASKETGANEKLFF.

This chain joins TRBV19 and TRBJ1-2; 7 nucleotides match TRBD1. This CDR3 contains 14 residues. The germline V gene has CDR1 LNHDA and CDR2 SQIVND (reference sequence). J gave up 6 bases and V 3 bases, and 7 bases lay outside the gene matches. The CDR3 DNA reads TGTGCCAGTAGTATCGGAGGGGGCAACGATGGCTACACCTTC. This codes for CASSIGGGNDGYTF.

The CDR3 nucleotides are TGTGCCAGCAGCCCGGGACAGTCTTTTCGGTTTGGGAACACTGAAGCTTTCTTT. Its protein is CASSPGQSFRFGNTEAFF. The rearrangement links TRBV2 to TRBJ1-1, with 7 nucleotides matching TRBD1. Germline CDR1 is SNHLY and CDR2 is FYNNEI. This CDR3 is built from 18 residues. Trimming removed 6 bases from V and 1 base from J; junction bases left unmatched: 17.

The chain combines TRBV19 with TRBJ2-5; D perhaps matches TRBD2 (6 bases). Germline loops: CDR1 LNHDA, CDR2 SQIVND (reference sequence). The CDR3 is 14 residues long. V lost 5 bases and J 4 bases, leaving 14 bases between the germline ends. CDR3 region: CASSAQGGPETQYF. The CDR3 coding sequence is TGTGCCAGTAGTGCGCAGGGAGGCCCAGAGACCCAGTACTTC.

The CDR3 region is CASSSPNRAAAFF. CDR3 nucleotides: TGTGCCAGCAGTTCCCCGAACAGGGCTGCGGCTTTCTTT. The chain uses TRBV27 and TRBJ1-1; D might be TRBD1 (6 bases). V was cut by 4 bases and J by 11 bases, with 17 bases left in between. This CDR3 region has 13 residues. Per the germline V gene, CDR1 is MNHEY and CDR2 is SMNVEV (reference sequence).

The V and J genes are TRBV5-4 and TRBJ2-1; D could derive from TRBD1 or TRBD2 (5 bases each). CDR3 length: 16 residues. The germline CDR1 and CDR2 sequences are SGHNT and YYREEE (reference sequence). V was pared by 4 bases and J by 0 bases, with 14 bases between. CDR3 sequence reads: CASSTYGASSYNEQFF. As DNA, the CDR3 is TGTGCCAGCAGCACTTACGGGGCTTCCTCCTACAATGAGCAGTTCTTC.

The rearrangement links TRBV10-3 to TRBJ1-2; 9 positions agree with TRBD1. The CDR3 extends over 14 amino acids. With 4 bases clipped from V and 2 bases from J, the junction kept 2 bases outside the gene matches. Germline V gives CDR1 ENHRY, CDR2 SYGVKD. The CDR3 protein is CAISVGTGNYGYTF. The CDR3 nucleotides read TGTGCCATCAGTGTCGGGACAGGGAACTATGGCTACACCTTC.